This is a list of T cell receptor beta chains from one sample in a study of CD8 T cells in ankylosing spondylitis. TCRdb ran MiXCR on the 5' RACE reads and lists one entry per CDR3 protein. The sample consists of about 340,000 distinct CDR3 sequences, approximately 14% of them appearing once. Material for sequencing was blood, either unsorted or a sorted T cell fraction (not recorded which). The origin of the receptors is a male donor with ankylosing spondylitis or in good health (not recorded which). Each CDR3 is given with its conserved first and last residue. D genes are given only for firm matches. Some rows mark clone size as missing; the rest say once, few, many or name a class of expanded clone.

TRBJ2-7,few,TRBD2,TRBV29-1,TGCAGCGTTGAAGATGGGACTAGCGGGAGTAGCGAGCAGTACTTC,CSVEDGTSGSSEQYF
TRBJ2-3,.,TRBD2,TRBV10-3,TGTGCCATCCGGACTAGCGGGGAAGGTTCGCAGTATTTT,CAIRTSGEGSQYF
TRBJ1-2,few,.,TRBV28,TGTGCCAGCGGTGGCTACACCTTC,CASGGYTF
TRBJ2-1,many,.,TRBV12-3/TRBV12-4,TGTGCCAGCAGCCCCGGGGGAACTTACAATGAGCAGTTCTTC,CASSPGGTYNEQFF
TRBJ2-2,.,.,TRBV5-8,TGTGCCAGCAGCTTGGGACATAAGACCGGGGAGCTGTTTTTT,CASSLGHKTGELFF
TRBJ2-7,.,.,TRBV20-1,TGCAGTGCTGGAGGGGGGGGCCCCTACGAGCAGTACTTC,CSAGGGGPYEQYF
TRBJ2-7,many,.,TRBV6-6,TGTGCCAGCAGTTTCGGGGGAATGGGGCCGTACTTC,CASSFGGMGPYF
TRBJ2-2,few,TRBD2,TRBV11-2,TGTGCCAGCAGCTTACAACGACTAGCGCCCACCGGGGAGCTGTTTTTT,CASSLQRLAPTGELFF
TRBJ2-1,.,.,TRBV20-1,TGCAGTGCTAGTGGTCGTGAGGAGCAGTTCTTC,CSASGREEQFF
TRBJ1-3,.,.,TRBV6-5,TGTGTCAGCAGTTACCGCTCTGGAAACACCATATATTTT,CVSSYRSGNTIYF
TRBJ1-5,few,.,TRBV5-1,TGCGCCAGCAGCCCAAGTGGGGGGGTAGGGCAGCCCCAGCATTTT,CASSPSGGVGQPQHF
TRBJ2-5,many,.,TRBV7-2,TGTGCCAGCAGCTCGGGGAGTCCACTTCAAGAGACCCAGTACTTC,CASSSGSPLQETQYF
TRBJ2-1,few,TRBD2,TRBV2,TGTGCCAGCAGTGTTAGGACTAGTTATTACAATGAGCAGTTCTTC,CASSVRTSYYNEQFF
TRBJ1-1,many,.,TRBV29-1,TGCAGCGTTGATGGGGGCGGAATGAACACTGAAGCTTTCTTT,CSVDGGGMNTEAFF
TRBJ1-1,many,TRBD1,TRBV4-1,TGCGCCAGCAGCCACGCCAGTGACAGGGGGAACACTGAAGCTTTCTTT,CASSHASDRGNTEAFF
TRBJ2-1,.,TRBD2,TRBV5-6,TGTGCCAGCAGCTGGACTAGCGGACACTACAATGAGCAGTTCTTC,CASSWTSGHYNEQFF
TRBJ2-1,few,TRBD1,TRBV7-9,TGTGCCAGCAGCACCCGGGACAGGCTTAATGAGCAGTTCTTC,CASSTRDRLNEQFF
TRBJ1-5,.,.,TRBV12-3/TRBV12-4,TGTGCCAGCAGTTCCGCGGACATCAATCAGCCCCAGCATTTT,CASSSADINQPQHF
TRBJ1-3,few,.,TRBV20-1,TGCAGTGCTAGAGATTCGGGCTCTGGAAACACCATATATTTT,CSARDSGSGNTIYF
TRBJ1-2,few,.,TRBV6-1,TGTGCCAGCAGAGAATCTGGCGAGCATGACACCTTC,CASRESGEHDTF
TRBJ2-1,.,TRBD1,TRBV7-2,TGTGCCAGCAGCTTACAGGGGGCCGGCTCCTACAATGAGCAGTTCTTC,CASSLQGAGSYNEQFF
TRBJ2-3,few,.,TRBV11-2,TGTGCCAGCAGCTCATCCGGGGTGAGCACAGATACGCAGTATTTT,CASSSSGVSTDTQYF